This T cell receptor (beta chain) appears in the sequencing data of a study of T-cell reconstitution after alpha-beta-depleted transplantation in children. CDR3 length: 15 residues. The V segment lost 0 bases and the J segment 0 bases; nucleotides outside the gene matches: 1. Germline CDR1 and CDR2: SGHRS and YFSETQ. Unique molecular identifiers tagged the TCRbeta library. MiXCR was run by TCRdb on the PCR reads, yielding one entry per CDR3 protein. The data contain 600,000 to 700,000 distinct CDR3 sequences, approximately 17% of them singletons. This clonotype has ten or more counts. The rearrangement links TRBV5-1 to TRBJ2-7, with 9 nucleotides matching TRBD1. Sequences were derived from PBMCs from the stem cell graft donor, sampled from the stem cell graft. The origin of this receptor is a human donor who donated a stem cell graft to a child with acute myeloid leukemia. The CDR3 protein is CASSLGQGDSYEQYV. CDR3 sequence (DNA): TGCGCCAGCAGCTTGGGACAGGGGGACTCCTACGAGCAGTACGTC.